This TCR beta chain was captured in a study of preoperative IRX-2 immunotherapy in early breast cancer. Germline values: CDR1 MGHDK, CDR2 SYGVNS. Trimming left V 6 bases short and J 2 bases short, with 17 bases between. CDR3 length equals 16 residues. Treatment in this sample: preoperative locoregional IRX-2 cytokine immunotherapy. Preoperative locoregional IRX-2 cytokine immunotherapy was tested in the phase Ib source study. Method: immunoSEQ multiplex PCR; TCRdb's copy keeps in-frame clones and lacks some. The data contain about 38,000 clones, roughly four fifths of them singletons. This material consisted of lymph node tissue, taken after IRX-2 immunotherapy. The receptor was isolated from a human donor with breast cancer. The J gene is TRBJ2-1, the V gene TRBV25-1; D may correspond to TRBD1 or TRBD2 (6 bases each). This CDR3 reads CASSPIGGGPYNEQFF. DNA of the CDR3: TGTGCCAGCAGCCCCATCGGTGGGGGGCCCTACAATGAGCAGTTCTTC.